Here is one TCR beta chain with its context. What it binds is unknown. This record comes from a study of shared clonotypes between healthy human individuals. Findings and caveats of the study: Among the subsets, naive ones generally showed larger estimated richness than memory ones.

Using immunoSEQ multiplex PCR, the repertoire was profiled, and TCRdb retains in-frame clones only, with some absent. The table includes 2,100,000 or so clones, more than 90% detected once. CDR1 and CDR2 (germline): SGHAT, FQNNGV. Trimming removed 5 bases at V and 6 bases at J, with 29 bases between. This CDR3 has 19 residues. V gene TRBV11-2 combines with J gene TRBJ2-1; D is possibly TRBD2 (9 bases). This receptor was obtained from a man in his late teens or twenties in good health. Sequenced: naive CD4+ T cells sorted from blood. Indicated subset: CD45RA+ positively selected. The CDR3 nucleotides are TGTGCCAGCAGCCCGGGGACAGGTGGAGGGCTAGCGGGGCGCAATGAGCAGTTCTTC. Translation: CASSPGTGGGLAGRNEQFF.